The 20 T cell receptor beta chains below all came from one sample that was sequenced in a study of blood T cell repertoires in COVID-19 (TCRdb year 2020). The receptor library was made with the immunoSEQ multiplex PCR assay. TCRdb provides this immuneACCESS table in a form limited to in-frame rearrangements. Some clones are lacking; in checked studies, under half of them reflect an unresolved V gene, and why the rest are absent is not known. Counted in this sample were 90,000 to 120,000 clones; 89% of them appeared once. 4.9% of the sample is held by the ten biggest clonotypes. The sequenced sample consisted of peripheral blood. These receptors all come from a man aged 40-55 years with active or convalescent COVID-19.

The CDR3 nucleotides read TGTGCCAGCTCCCTCGACAGCTCTAACACTGAAGCTTTCTTT. It is translated as CASSLDSSNTEAFF. The chain carries TRBV18 and TRBJ1-1; D may be TRBD1 (5 bases). The CDR3 loop spans 14 amino acids. Trimming stripped 6 bases from V and 2 bases from J, with 13 bases between. Germline V CDR1 and CDR2: KGHSH, LQKENI. The full variable domain, in which reference TRBV18 and TRBJ1-1 provide the parts outside the CDR3, is NAGVMQNPRHLVRRRGQEARLRCSPMKGHSHVYWYRQLPEEGLKFMVYLQKENIIDESGMPKERFSAEFPKEGPSILRIQQVVRGDSAAYFCASSLDSSNTEAFFGQGTRLTVV.

This clone was seen ten or more times. The chain joins TRBV7-9 to TRBJ1-2; D gene ambiguous. Per germline, CDR1 SEHNR and CDR2 FQNEAQ (reference sequence). This CDR3 has 16 residues. Trimming took off 5 bases at V and 4 bases at J, with 20 bases between the two ends. CDR3 coding DNA: TGTGCCAGCAGCCCAAGCGCACCAGCGACTCCCTATGGCTACACCTTC. Translated: CASSPSAPATPYGYTF.

This clone showed up just a few times. The chain employs TRBV15 and TRBJ2-7, with D tentatively TRBD2 (5 bases). The CDR3 has 16 residues. The germline V and J ends were trimmed by 0 bases and 3 bases, with 15 bases remaining between them. Germline values: CDR1 LNHNV, CDR2 YYDKDF (reference sequence). The CDR3 is CATSRDRTERGYEQYF. For the CDR3, the DNA is TGTGCCACCAGCAGAGATCGGACCGAACGGGGCTACGAGCAGTACTTC.

The V gene is TRBV19, the J gene TRBJ1-5; 7 bases map to TRBD1. Germline-derived CDR1 and CDR2 are LNHDA and SQIVND (reference sequence). The V segment lost 3 bases and the J segment 2 bases; nucleotides outside the gene matches: 7. The CDR3 extends over 16 amino acids. For the CDR3, the DNA is TGTGCCAGTAGTATTTCGTACAGGGGCCGCAATCAGCCCCAGCATTTT. This translates into CASSISYRGRNQPQHF.

The rearrangement joins TRBV14 to TRBJ2-2; TRBD2 aligns across 14 bases. Germline V lookup: CDR1 SGHDN, CDR2 FVKESK. This CDR3 spans 16 amino acids. Trimming removed 4 bases from V and 7 bases from J; junction bases left unmatched: 5. CDR3 coding DNA: TGTGCCAGCAGCCGGGGACTAGCGGGAGTTGGCGGGGAGCTGTTTTTT. Protein sequence: CASSRGLAGVGGELFF.

The gene calls are TRBV28 and TRBJ1-6; TRBD1 is a possible D gene (6 bases). Germline values: CDR1 MDHEN, CDR2 SYDVKM. V gave up 6 bases and J gave up 14 bases, with 14 bases separating them. The CDR3 runs to 12 residues. The CDR3 here is CASRRDIGALHF. CDR3 nucleotides: TGTGCCAGCAGACGGGACATCGGAGCCCTCCACTTT.

The chain joins TRBV7-2 to TRBJ2-7; possible D gene TRBD2, 6 bases. This CDR3 region has 14 residues. The V end lost 2 bases, the J end lost 2 bases, and 10 bases lay between the germline ends. Germline V CDR1 and CDR2: SGHTA, FQGNSA. DNA for the CDR3: TGTGCCAGCAGCTTAAGTAGCGGCACCTACGAGCAGTACTTC. It specifies CASSLSSGTYEQYF.

The CDR3, as DNA: TGTGCCAGCAGTTTCGCAGGAAAAGAGACCCAGTACTTC. This encodes CASSFAGKETQYF. This chain connects TRBV12-3 or TRBV12-4 to TRBJ2-5; unclear D gene. This CDR3 contains 13 residues. V gave up 3 bases and J gave up 3 bases, with 8 bases separating them.

V usage is TRBV30 and J usage is TRBJ2-2; TRBD2 matches 14 bases. This CDR3 spans 15 amino acids. Trimming took 5 bases from V and 6 from J; bases not matched to a gene: 5. Germline CDR1 and CDR2: GTSNPN and SVGIG (reference sequence). CDR3 bases: TGTGCCTGGTCGAGGGGACTAGCGGGAGCCGGGGAGCTGTTTTTT. This codes for CAWSRGLAGAGELFF.

This rearrangement joins TRBV30 to TRBJ1-5, with 8 bases lining up with TRBD1. V lost 5 bases and J lost 0; bases outside the gene matches: 9. Per germline, CDR1 GTSNPN and CDR2 SVGIG (reference sequence). The CDR3 is 16 residues long. For the CDR3, the DNA is TGTGCCTGGGGACAGGGATCCTTTTATAGCAATCAGCCCCAGCATTTT. This sequence encodes CAWGQGSFYSNQPQHF.

The rearrangement links TRBV6-2 or TRBV6-3 to TRBJ2-7, with 10 bases identical to TRBD2. CDR1 and CDR2 from the germline V gene are MNHEY and SVGEGT. Trimming removed 2 bases from V and 4 bases from J; junction bases left unmatched: 5. The CDR3 is 15 amino acids. This chain's CDR3 is CASSYASGSSYEQYF. CDR3 DNA: TGTGCCAGCAGTTACGCTAGCGGGAGCTCGTACGAGCAGTACTTC.

CDR3 DNA: TGTGCCAGCAGCCTCCAAGAGACCCAGTACTTC. Amino acid sequence: CASSLQETQYF. The chain joins TRBV2 to TRBJ2-5; D is undetermined. The CDR3 totals 11 residues. Trimming took 6 bases from V and 1 from J, leaving 3 bases between them. Germline CDR1 is SNHLY and CDR2 is FYNNEI.

This clone occurred once. This chain uses TRBV28 with TRBJ1-2; no clear D. CDR3 size: 15 residues. Trimming stripped 5 bases from V and 6 bases from J, with 19 bases between. Germline V lookup: CDR1 MDHEN, CDR2 SYDVKM. This CDR3 reads CASSPIGGRGDGYTF. CDR3 DNA sequence: TGTGCCAGCAGTCCCATAGGCGGGCGTGGGGATGGCTACACCTTC.

The CDR3 sequence: CASGANKDHGYTF. The DNA for the CDR3 is TGTGCCAGCGGGGCTAATAAGGACCATGGCTACACCTTC. This chain uses TRBV7-9 with TRBJ1-2, with a possible D match to TRBD1 (5 bases). CDR1 is SEHNR, CDR2 FQNEAQ, per germline (reference sequence). The CDR3 has 13 amino acids. Trimming took off 8 bases at V and 6 bases at J, with 16 bases between the two ends.

The CDR3 sequence: CASSSRDRESEQYF. As DNA, the CDR3 is TGCGCCAGCAGCTCCCGGGACAGGGAGAGCGAGCAGTACTTC. The V call is TRBV5-1, the J call TRBJ2-7; 9 bases match TRBD1. Germline CDR1 and CDR2: SGHRS and YFSETQ. The CDR3 sequence is 14 residues long. The V segment lost 3 bases and the J segment 6 bases; nucleotides outside the gene matches: 7.

The J gene is TRBJ1-1, the V gene TRBV15, with D possibly being TRBD1 (5 bases). V was shortened by 0 bases and J by 6 bases, with 11 bases between the two germline ends. Germline loops: CDR1 LNHNV, CDR2 YYDKDF (reference sequence). The CDR3 extends over 14 amino acids. Written as DNA, the CDR3 is TGTGCCACCAGCAGAGACCGGGGGGGGTCTGAAGCTTTCTTT. It encodes CATSRDRGGSEAFF. Supplemented by reference TRBV15 and TRBJ1-1, the full variable domain reads DAMVIQNPRYQVTQFGKPVTLSCSQTLNHNVMYWYQQKSSQAPKLLFHYYDKDFNNEADTPDNFQSRRPNTSFCFLDIRSPGLGDTAMYLCATSRDRGGSEAFFGQGTRLTVV.

V and J are TRBV6-5 and TRBJ2-7; D remains ambiguous. Trimming stripped 4 bases from V and 3 bases from J, with 4 bases between. The CDR3 is 11 amino acids. Germline lookup yields CDR1 MNHEY and CDR2 SVGAGI. CDR3 DNA: TGTGCCAGCAGTTCTCTCTACGAGCAGTACTTC. It is translated as CASSSLYEQYF.

The chain uses TRBV7-9 and TRBJ1-4, with D unresolved. The ends were cut back, 6 bases at V and 5 bases at J, with 4 bases in the middle. This CDR3 spans 11 amino acids. Per the germline V gene, CDR1 is SEHNR and CDR2 is FQNEAQ (reference sequence). Here the CDR3 DNA reads TGTGCCAGCAGTCAAAATGAAAAACTGTTTTTT. This gives the protein CASSQNEKLFF.

The rearrangement links TRBV24-1 to TRBJ2-7; 7 bases match TRBD1. The CDR3 loop spans 15 amino acids. CDR1 is KGHDR, CDR2 SFDVKD, per germline. J was trimmed by 2 bases and V by 3 bases; bases with no gene match: 6. This CDR3 reads CATSDTRTGPYEQYF. Here the CDR3 DNA reads TGTGCCACCAGTGATACTAGGACAGGTCCCTACGAGCAGTACTTC.

The chain recombines TRBV5-1 with TRBJ1-5; D remains unclear. Germline loops: CDR1 SGHRS, CDR2 YFSETQ. The CDR3 runs 14 residues. Trimming removed 0 bases at V and 4 bases at J, with 8 bases between. CDR3 in amino acids: CASSLGQANQPQHF. Written as DNA, the CDR3 is TGCGCCAGCAGCTTGGGGCAGGCGAATCAGCCCCAGCATTTT.